The sequence of this T cell receptor (beta chain) was determined in a study of cytomegalovirus exposure and HLA in healthy donors. Regarding the study as a whole: CMV serostatus stood as the only immune exposure information on hand.

13 Jbeta primers and 60 Vbeta primers were used for the PCR. Data came from immunoSEQ multiplex PCR; TCRdb stores just in-frame clones and leaves some out. This table has 200,000 to 250,000 clones, under 80% appearing once. In nominal health when sampled, donors likely had unrecorded immune exposures nonetheless. Comment on this clone: Its antigen is unknown.

This CDR3 is built from 16 residues. The junction had 4 bases not matched to a gene; V was cut back by 1 base and J by 3 bases. Germline V lookup: CDR1 MNHNY, CDR2 SVGAGI (reference sequence). V usage is TRBV6-6 and J usage is TRBJ2-1; 9 bases agree with TRBD2. This TCR was sampled from a girl aged 2 to 10 in good health and CMV-seronegative. Sequenced input: PBMCs. CDR3 sequence: CASSYLAGGFYNEQFF. The CDR3 region has the DNA TGTGCCAGCAGTTACTTGGCGGGAGGGTTCTACAATGAGCAGTTCTTC.